This is a list of T cell receptor beta chains from one sample in a study of shared clonotypes between healthy human individuals. Some clones are missing from TCRdb's copy, which holds only in-frame ones; the method was immunoSEQ multiplex PCR. Of some 660,000 clones in the sample, approximately 73% were seen once. The specimen was memory CD4+ T cells sorted from blood. These receptors were collected from a woman aged 25-40 years in good health. The CDR3 runs from the conserved cysteine through the conserved F or W. The D gene is left open where the match is weak. Only some rows state a clone size, as once, few, many or a class for expanded clones.

v_call	j_call	clone_size	d_call	cdr3_nt	cdr3_aa
TRBV29-1	TRBJ2-5	once	-	TGCAGCGTCCGCCGACCAGCCAGGGGTTTAGAGACCCAGTACTTC	CSVRRPARGLETQYF
TRBV6-5	TRBJ2-1	-	-	TGTGCCAGCAGCACGCCTGGCGGGATGGAGAATGAGCAGTTCTTC	CASSTPGGMENEQFF
TRBV5-1	TRBJ2-3	-	TRBD2	TGCGCCAGCAGCTTGGGCGGGAGGTCAGATACGCAGTATTTT	CASSLGGRSDTQYF
TRBV11-2	TRBJ2-1	-	-	TGTGCCAGCAGCCCACGGTCGGCTCTTATCGTGGGCGATGAGCAGTTCTTC	CASSPRSALIVGDEQFF
TRBV11-2	TRBJ1-5	-	TRBD1	TGTGCCAGCAGCCTAACCGGGACAGGGGGAACCCAGCCCCAGCATTTT	CASSLTGTGGTQPQHF
TRBV18	TRBJ2-7	-	TRBD2	TGTGCCAGCTCACCACCGAGACTAGCGGGAGTACGTAACGAGCAGTACTTC	CASSPPRLAGVRNEQYF
TRBV2	TRBJ2-7	once	TRBD2	TGTGCCAGCCGCCCCCGGGACTATCTTTACGAGCAGTACTTC	CASRPRDYLYEQYF
TRBV11-2	TRBJ2-7	-	TRBD1	TGTGCCAGCAGCTGGGCGGGACAGGGGGTTTCCTACGAGCAGTACTTC	CASSWAGQGVSYEQYF
TRBV5-1	TRBJ1-2	-	-	TGCGCCAGCAGCTTGGAGGGAGTAGATGGCTACACCTTC	CASSLEGVDGYTF
TRBV2	TRBJ1-2	-	-	TGTGCCAGCACGCTTGGGCAGACCGCTAACTATGGCTACACCTTC	CASTLGQTANYGYTF
TRBV6-1	TRBJ1-1	-	-	TGTGCCAGCAGATGGGACGGGAACACTGAAGCTTTCTTT	CASRWDGNTEAFF
TRBV5-6	TRBJ2-5	few	-	TGTGCCAGCAGCTTGAGTATGGGGAGTGGAGAGACCCAGTACTTC	CASSLSMGSGETQYF
TRBV9	TRBJ2-3	-	-	TGTGCCAGCAGCGGACAGCGCTTTAGCACAGATACGCAGTATTTT	CASSGQRFSTDTQYF
TRBV4-1	TRBJ2-1	-	TRBD2	TGCGCCAGCAGCCAACGGCTTAGGACTAGCGGCGGCAATGAGCAGTTCTTC	CASSQRLRTSGGNEQFF
TRBV27	TRBJ2-6	-	-	TGTGCCAGCAGTTTAGGTCAGCTGTGGGCTGGGGCCAACGTCCTGACTTTC	CASSLGQLWAGANVLTF
TRBV19	TRBJ2-5	-	-	TGTGCCAGTAGTATAGACGCGGTGACTACCCAAGAGACCCAGTACTTC	CASSIDAVTTQETQYF
TRBV18	TRBJ2-7	-	-	TGTGCCAGCTCACCGAAAACAGGGTTCGAGCAGTACTTC	CASSPKTGFEQYF
TRBV28	TRBJ2-5	-	-	TGTGCCAGCAGCCCCTCGGGCGTGGAGACCCAGTACTTC	CASSPSGVETQYF
TRBV28	TRBJ2-2	-	-	TGTGCCAGCAGTGCGGGATTGGGGTCGAACACCGGGGAGCTGTTTTTT	CASSAGLGSNTGELFF
TRBV28	TRBJ1-1	-	TRBD1	TGTGCCAGCAGGGATCCAGGGACAGGACGTAGAGCTTTCTTT	CASRDPGTGRRAFF
TRBV4-2	TRBJ2-1	-	-	TGTGCCAGCAGCCAAAATCCCGGGAACCCCGGCAATGAGCAGTTCTTC	CASSQNPGNPGNEQFF
TRBV4-1	TRBJ2-1	-	TRBD2	TGCGCCAGCAGGACGGGACTAGCGGGAGAGGAGCAGTTCTTC	CASRTGLAGEEQFF
TRBV7-7	TRBJ2-2	-	-	TGTGCCAGCAGCTTTTCAGCCGCCGGGGAGCTGTTTTTT	CASSFSAAGELFF
TRBV27	TRBJ1-1	-	TRBD1	TGTGCCAGCCAAGGACAGGGGGGATACACTGAAGCTTTCTTT	CASQGQGGYTEAFF
TRBV19	TRBJ2-2	-	TRBD2	TGTGCCAGTAGTGGATCCGGGACTAGCGGTACCGGGGAGCTGTTTTTT	CASSGSGTSGTGELFF
TRBV28	TRBJ2-7	-	-	TGTGCCAGCGGTACCGGGACGGACTACGTTGAGCAGTACTTC	CASGTGTDYVEQYF
TRBV5-4	TRBJ2-2	once	TRBD2	TGTGCCAGCAGCACCGGACTAGCGGGAGGGCCCACCGGGGAGCTGTTTTTT	CASSTGLAGGPTGELFF
TRBV6-5	TRBJ2-5	-	TRBD1	TGTGCCAGCAGGGAGGGACAGGGTAGTGGGACCCAGTACTTC	CASREGQGSGTQYF
TRBV6-1	TRBJ1-5	-	TRBD1	TGTGCCAGTACAAGGGGGCAGGATCAGCCCCAGCATTTT	CASTRGQDQPQHF
TRBV28	TRBJ2-1	-	-	TGTGCCAGCAGTTTGGCCAGCGGGTATTACAATGAGCAGTTCTTC	CASSLASGYYNEQFF
TRBV5-4	TRBJ2-3	-	-	TGTGCCACAGATTTAAGGGGAAGCCCAGATACGCAGTATTTT	CATDLRGSPDTQYF
TRBV6-6	TRBJ1-1	few	-	TGTGCCAGCACCCCCTCTTCGAACACTGAAGCTTTCTTT	CASTPSSNTEAFF
TRBV19	TRBJ2-3	many	TRBD2	TGTGCCAGTAGTACCCAACGGGGGGCAGATACGCAGTATTTT	CASSTQRGADTQYF
TRBV6-1	TRBJ1-5	-	-	TGTGCCAGCAGTGAATTGTTGGGCAATCAGCCCCAGCATTTT	CASSELLGNQPQHF
TRBV7-2	TRBJ1-5	once	-	TGTGCCAGCAGCAAGGTTAGGGGCAATCAGCCCCAGCATTTT	CASSKVRGNQPQHF
TRBV5-1	TRBJ1-5	few	-	TGCGCCAGCAGCCCGGACGGAACTAGCAATCAGCCCCAGCATTTT	CASSPDGTSNQPQHF
TRBV4-1	TRBJ2-1	-	-	TGCGCCAGCAGCCAGCGATTGACGAGCTCCTACAATGAGCAGTTCTTC	CASSQRLTSSYNEQFF
TRBV7-8	TRBJ2-1	-	-	TGTGCCAGCAGCTTAGCGGGGGGCTTTCGGGCTATTGAGCAGTTCTTC	CASSLAGGFRAIEQFF
TRBV7-2	TRBJ2-7	-	-	TGTGCCAGCAGCTTAGGGTACTACGAGCAGTACTTC	CASSLGYYEQYF
TRBV2	TRBJ2-5	-	TRBD2	TGTGCCAGCAGTGATGCTAGCGGGAACCAAGAGACCCAGTACTTC	CASSDASGNQETQYF
TRBV11-2	TRBJ2-1	-	-	TGTGCCAGCAGCCCAGCCGCGGTTAGGAATGAGCAGTTCTTC	CASSPAAVRNEQFF
TRBV11-3	TRBJ2-7	once	-	TGTGCCAGCAGCTTAGATCGCTACGAGCAGTACTTC	CASSLDRYEQYF
TRBV13	TRBJ2-3	-	-	TGTGCCAGCAGCTGGCGGAACACAGATACGCAGTATTTT	CASSWRNTDTQYF
TRBV28	TRBJ2-6	-	-	TGTGCCAGCAGTTTGATGTTGTCTGGGGCCAACGTCCTGACTTTC	CASSLMLSGANVLTF
TRBV28	TRBJ2-1	-	-	TGTGCCAGCAGCCCGACTAGTTTGTCGAATGAGCAGTTCTTC	CASSPTSLSNEQFF
TRBV7-8	TRBJ1-1	-	-	TGTGCCAGCAGCCCCCGGGTTGGAAGAGCGAACACTGAAGCTTTCTTT	CASSPRVGRANTEAFF
TRBV25-1	TRBJ2-3	-	TRBD2	TGTGCCAGCGGGGGAGGGACAGATACGCAGTATTTT	CASGGGTDTQYF
TRBV19	TRBJ2-4	-	TRBD2	TGTGCCAGTAGTACGCGGGAGTCTTTGCTTAAGGACATTCAGTACTTC	CASSTRESLLKDIQYF
TRBV11-2	TRBJ2-2	-	-	TGTGCCAGCAGCTTAGCTTATGGACAGCAGACGTCTTACACCGGGGAGCTGTTTTTT	CASSLAYGQQTSYTGELFF